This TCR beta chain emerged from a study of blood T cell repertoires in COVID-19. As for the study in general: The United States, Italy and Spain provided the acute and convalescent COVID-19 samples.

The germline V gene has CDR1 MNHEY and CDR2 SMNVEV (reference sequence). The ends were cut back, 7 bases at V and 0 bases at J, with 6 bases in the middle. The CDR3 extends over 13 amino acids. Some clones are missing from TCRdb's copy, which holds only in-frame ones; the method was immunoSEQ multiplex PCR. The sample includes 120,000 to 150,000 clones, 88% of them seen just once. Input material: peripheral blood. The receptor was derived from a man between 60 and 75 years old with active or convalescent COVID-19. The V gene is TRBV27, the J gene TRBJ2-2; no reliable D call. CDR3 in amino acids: CASNRANTGELFF. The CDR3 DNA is TGTGCCAGCAACAGAGCGAACACCGGGGAGCTGTTTTTT.